This is a list of T cell receptor beta chains from one sample in a study of shared clonotypes between healthy human individuals. Repertoires were generated with immunoSEQ multiplex PCR, while TCRdb's copy carries only in-frame clones and drops some. The table shows around 1 million clones, with about 80% occurring only once. Sequences were obtained from memory CD4+ T cells sorted from blood. The receptors were sampled from a young man in good health. Each CDR3 is given with its conserved first and last residue. A D gene is named only where the DNA matches it firmly. Where a row states a size, it is once, few, many or the class of an expanded clone; other rows omit it.

v_gene,abundance,j_gene,d_gene,CDR3nt,CDR3aa
TRBV27,-,TRBJ1-1,-,TGTGCCAGCAGTTCGAAAAACGGACTCCGGGGAGCGCTGGGCACTGAAGCTTTCTTT,CASSSKNGLRGALGTEAFF
TRBV5-1,-,TRBJ2-7,-,TGCGCCAGCAGCTTTGATCCCTCGAACTACGAGCAGTACTTC,CASSFDPSNYEQYF
TRBV5-6,once,TRBJ2-5,-,TGTGCCAGCAGCTTGTTTGATAGGCAAGAGACCCAGTACTTC,CASSLFDRQETQYF
TRBV7-8,-,TRBJ2-5,TRBD2,TGTGCCAGCAGCTTAGTAGGCGGGGGGGCCGGCGAGACCCAGTACTTC,CASSLVGGGAGETQYF
TRBV10-3,-,TRBJ1-3,-,TGTGCAATAAAGGACAACAGTGGAAACACCATATATTTT,CAIKDNSGNTIYF
TRBV5-1,few,TRBJ1-5,-,TGCGCCAGCAGCTGGGGGGGCGATAGCAATCAGCCCCAGCATTTT,CASSWGGDSNQPQHF
TRBV19,-,TRBJ2-7,-,TGTGCCAGTAGTATAGAGTCCCACGGATACGAGCAGTACTTC,CASSIESHGYEQYF
TRBV11-2,-,TRBJ2-7,-,TGTGCCAGCAGCTTACGGCGCTCCTACGAGCAGTACTTC,CASSLRRSYEQYF
TRBV6-1,-,TRBJ1-1,-,TGTGCCAGCAGTGAGGGAATGAGGGGGGCTTTCTTT,CASSEGMRGAFF
TRBV19,-,TRBJ2-5,-,TGTGCCAGTAGTATTTTACTAGATACGACCCAGTACTTC,CASSILLDTTQYF
TRBV7-2,-,TRBJ2-3,-,TGTGCCAGCAGCTTAGTGGGGGGTGGGTTCACAGATACGCAGTATTTT,CASSLVGGGFTDTQYF
TRBV7-9,-,TRBJ1-6,TRBD1,TGTGCCAGCAGCTTGACAGGGTTGAATTCACCCCTCCACTTT,CASSLTGLNSPLHF
TRBV2,-,TRBJ1-2,-,TGTGCCAGCTCCTGGCAGGCGGAAGGCTACACCTTC,CASSWQAEGYTF
TRBV5-1,-,TRBJ2-1,TRBD2,TGCGCCAGCACCCCCCTCCGGGGGGAGGCAACCGGTGAGCAGTTCTTC,CASTPLRGEATGEQFF
TRBV5-4,once,TRBJ1-6,-,TGTGCCAGCAGCTCGACCGGTGCAGGCTCACCCCTCCACTTT,CASSSTGAGSPLHF
TRBV7-9,few,TRBJ2-7,-,TGTGCCAGCAGCTCCACGGGTGAGCAGTACTTC,CASSSTGEQYF
TRBV4-1,-,TRBJ2-7,TRBD1,TGCGCCAGCAGCACCCCGGGACAGGGGGCCTACGAGCAGTACTTC,CASSTPGQGAYEQYF
TRBV4-2,-,TRBJ1-2,TRBD1,TGTGCCAGCAGCCAAGATCCGTCCGGGACAGGGGGCGGTGGCTACACCTTC,CASSQDPSGTGGGGYTF
TRBV9,-,TRBJ2-5,TRBD1,TGTGCCAGCAGCGCGGACAGGGGCAGGGTGGGAGAGACCCAGTACTTC,CASSADRGRVGETQYF
TRBV6-6,-,TRBJ2-7,TRBD1,TGTGCCAGCAGTTTGACGGGACAGTCATACGAGCAGTACTTC,CASSLTGQSYEQYF
TRBV11-2,-,TRBJ2-1,-,TGTGCCAGCAGCCTAGGTCCGGGTCTCTACAATGAGCAGTTCTTC,CASSLGPGLYNEQFF
TRBV7-3,-,TRBJ2-1,-,TGTGCCAGCAGCTTAACAGGGTCTCAGTTGAATGAGCAGTTCTTC,CASSLTGSQLNEQFF
TRBV6-6,-,TRBJ2-3,-,TGTGCCAGCAGTTACTCCCCCCCGGCTACGCAGTATTTT,CASSYSPPATQYF
TRBV5-1,-,TRBJ2-7,-,TGCGCCAGCAGCCCCTCCCGGGACGGCTCCTACGAGCAGTACTTC,CASSPSRDGSYEQYF
TRBV18,once,TRBJ2-7,TRBD1,TGTGCCAGCTCAATAGGGACAGGGGACTCCTACGAGCAGTACTTC,CASSIGTGDSYEQYF
TRBV11-3,few,TRBJ2-3,TRBD1,TGTGCCAGCAGCTTAGGTACAGGGGTGTATACAGATACGCAGTATTTT,CASSLGTGVYTDTQYF
TRBV5-1,-,TRBJ2-5,-,TGCGCCAGCAGCTTGGGTAGAGGGAGGGAGACCCAGTACTTC,CASSLGRGRETQYF
TRBV4-1,-,TRBJ2-3,-,TGCGCCAGCAGCCAAGATCAAACAGCAGATACGCAGTATTTT,CASSQDQTADTQYF
TRBV25-1,once,TRBJ2-2,TRBD1,TGTGCCAGCTGCAAGACAGGGGCCGGGGAGCTGTTTTTT,CASCKTGAGELFF
TRBV5-1,few,TRBJ2-1,TRBD2,TGCGCCAGCAGCCCCCTGACTAGCGGGGCCTCGGATGAGCAGTTCTTC,CASSPLTSGASDEQFF
TRBV19,-,TRBJ2-7,TRBD2,TGTGCCAGTAGTATACAGGGCGGGAGGGCCTACGAGCAGTACTTC,CASSIQGGRAYEQYF
TRBV30,-,TRBJ1-1,TRBD1,TGTGCCTGGAGGACCGGGACAGCGAACACTGAAGCTTTCTTT,CAWRTGTANTEAFF
TRBV20-1,-,TRBJ2-7,-,TGCAGTGCTCCCGGGACTCATGAGCAGTACTTC,CSAPGTHEQYF
TRBV5-1,-,TRBJ1-2,-,TGCGCCAGCAGCTTGGCGGGGTATGGCTACACCTTC,CASSLAGYGYTF
TRBV25-1,once,TRBJ2-1,TRBD1,TGTGCCAGCAGCGCCCGGACAGGGATGAGCAATGAGCAGTTCTTC,CASSARTGMSNEQFF
TRBV5-1,-,TRBJ1-1,-,TGCGCCAGCAGCTTGACAGGTATGAACACTGAAGCTTTCTTT,CASSLTGMNTEAFF
TRBV7-2,-,TRBJ2-7,-,TGTGCCAGCAGCCAAGCTGGGGGTAGCGGCTACGAGCAGTACTTC,CASSQAGGSGYEQYF
TRBV10-3,-,TRBJ2-3,-,TGTGCCATCAGTGAGTCGGCAGGGGCGAAGAAAGATACGCAGTATTTT,CAISESAGAKKDTQYF
TRBV12-5,-,TRBJ2-7,-,TGTGCTAGTGGTTTTTACTACGAGCAGTACTTC,CASGFYYEQYF
TRBV2,-,TRBJ1-5,-,TGTGCCAGCAGTTACAGGGTTAGCAATCAGCCCCAGCATTTT,CASSYRVSNQPQHF
TRBV28,-,TRBJ1-5,-,TGTGCCAGCAGGTCTAGCAATCAGCCCCAGCATTTT,CASRSSNQPQHF
TRBV7-2,-,TRBJ2-5,-,TGTGCCAGCAGCCGAGGGCCAACGGAGACCCAGTACTTC,CASSRGPTETQYF
TRBV29-1,-,TRBJ2-1,TRBD2,TGCAGCGTTGACCCCATAAAGGGTGGGCTAGCGGGCAACTCCTACAATGAGCAGTTCTTC,CSVDPIKGGLAGNSYNEQFF
TRBV6-5,-,TRBJ1-1,-,TGTGCCAGCAGTCTGAGCGGGGGCTCGAATCGGGCTTTCTTT,CASSLSGGSNRAFF
TRBV7-8,-,TRBJ1-5,-,TGTGCCAGCAGCTTAATCGGAATCAATCAGCCCCAGCATTTT,CASSLIGINQPQHF
TRBV2,once,TRBJ2-4,-,TGTGCCAGCAGCCCTAGGACAGGGAGGGACATTCAGTACTTC,CASSPRTGRDIQYF
TRBV6-6,few,TRBJ2-4,TRBD1,TGTGCCAGCAGAGAGGGGGCGCAGAACATTCAGTACTTC,CASREGAQNIQYF
TRBV5-1,-,TRBJ1-1,-,TGCGCCAGCCTCCGGGACTTCGGGACTGAAGCTTTCTTT,CASLRDFGTEAFF
TRBV13,-,TRBJ2-5,TRBD2,TGTGCCAGCAGCTCCCGGGGTAGCGGGGTTCTTTACCAAGAGACCCAGTACTTC,CASSSRGSGVLYQETQYF